This T cell receptor beta chain was retrieved from a study of T-cell reconstitution after alpha-beta-depleted transplantation in children. V was shortened by 4 bases and J by 4 bases, with 8 bases between the two germline ends. The CDR3 has 12 amino acids. A library of TCRbeta sequences, prepared with unique molecular identifiers, was generated. In TCRdb, the PCR reads were re-called with MiXCR into one record per CDR3 protein. Of 420,000 or so distinct CDR3 sequences listed, roughly a tenth are singletons. This sequence originates from a human donor who donated a stem cell graft to a child with acute myeloid leukemia. This chain uses TRBV12-3 or TRBV12-4 with TRBJ2-7; no reliable D call. The starting material was PBMCs from the stem cell graft donor, obtained from the stem cell graft. The CDR3 loop reads CASSSQKYEQYF. The DNA for the CDR3 is TGTGCCAGCAGTTCCCAAAAATACGAGCAGTACTTC.